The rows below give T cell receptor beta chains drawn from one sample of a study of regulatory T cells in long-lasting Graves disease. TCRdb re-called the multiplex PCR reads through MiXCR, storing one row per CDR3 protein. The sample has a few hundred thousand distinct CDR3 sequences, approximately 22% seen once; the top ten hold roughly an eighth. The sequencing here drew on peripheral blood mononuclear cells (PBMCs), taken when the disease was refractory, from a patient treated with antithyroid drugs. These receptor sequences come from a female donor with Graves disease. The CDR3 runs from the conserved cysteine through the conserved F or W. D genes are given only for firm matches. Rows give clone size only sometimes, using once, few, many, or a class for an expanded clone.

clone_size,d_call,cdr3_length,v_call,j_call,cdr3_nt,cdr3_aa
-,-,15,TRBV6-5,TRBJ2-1,TGTGCCAGCAGTTTTAGGTCGAGCCCCTACAATGAGCAGTTCTTC,CASSFRSSPYNEQFF
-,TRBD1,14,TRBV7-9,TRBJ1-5,TGTGCCAGCAGAACAGGGGGTAGCAATCAGCCCCAGCATTTT,CASRTGGSNQPQHF
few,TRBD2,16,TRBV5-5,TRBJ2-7,TGTGCCAGCAGCTTGTGGGGGACTAGCGGGTACTACGAGCAGTACTTC,CASSLWGTSGYYEQYF
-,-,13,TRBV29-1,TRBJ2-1,TGCAGCCTACCCGGAGCCGCCTACAATGAGCAGTTCTTC,CSLPGAAYNEQFF
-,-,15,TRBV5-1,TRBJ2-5,TGCGCCAGCAGCTTGGCCGTCGGACAGCAAGAGACCCAGTACTTC,CASSLAVGQQETQYF
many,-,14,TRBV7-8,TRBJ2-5,TGTGCCAGCAGCTTAGCCGCCTACCAAGAGACCCAGTACTTC,CASSLAAYQETQYF
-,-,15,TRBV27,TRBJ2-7,TGTGCCAGCAGTTTAAAAGCAGGGATGGGCTACGAGCAGTACTTC,CASSLKAGMGYEQYF
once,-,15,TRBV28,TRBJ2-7,TGTGCCAGCAGTCAGCCTAAGGGTTTCTCCTACGAGCAGTACTTC,CASSQPKGFSYEQYF
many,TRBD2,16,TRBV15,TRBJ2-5,TGTGCCACCAGCTACCGGACTAGCGGGACATTGGAGACCCAGTACTTC,CATSYRTSGTLETQYF
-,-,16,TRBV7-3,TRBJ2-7,TGTGCCAGCAGCTTACGGAAAGCGTTTGGCGACTACGAGCAGTACTTC,CASSLRKAFGDYEQYF
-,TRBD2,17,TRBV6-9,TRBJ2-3,TGTGCCAGCAGTTACTCAACGCCGGGACTAAGCACAGATACGCAGTATTTT,CASSYSTPGLSTDTQYF
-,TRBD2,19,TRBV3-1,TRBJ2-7,TGTGCCAGCAGCCAAGATAGGGGGCTAGAGGGACTAGCGTCCTACGAGCAGTACTTC,CASSQDRGLEGLASYEQYF
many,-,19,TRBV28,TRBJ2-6,TGTGCCAGCAGTTTACCCAGAGGGGAGATAGGCTCTGGGGCCAACGTCCTGACTTTC,CASSLPRGEIGSGANVLTF
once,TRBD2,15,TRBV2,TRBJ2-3,TGTGCCAGCAGGAAACGGCTAGCGGACACAGATACGCAGTATTTT,CASRKRLADTDTQYF
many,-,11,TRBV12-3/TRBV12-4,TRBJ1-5,TGTGCCAGCAGCGGTAGTCAGCCCCAGCATTTT,CASSGSQPQHF
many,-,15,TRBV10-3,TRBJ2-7,TGTGCCATCAGTGAGTCGACCGGGGGGCTGTACGAGCAGTACTTC,CAISESTGGLYEQYF
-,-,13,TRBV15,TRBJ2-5,TGTGCCACCAAACGCGGGGTTGAAGAGACCCAGTACTTC,CATKRGVEETQYF
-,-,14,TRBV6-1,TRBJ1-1,TGTGCCAGCAGTGATTTGCAGGGTTTAGGTGAAGCTTTCTTT,CASSDLQGLGEAFF
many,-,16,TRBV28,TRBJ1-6,TGTGCCAGCAGTTTATCCGGGACTCATGATAATTCACCCCTCCACTTT,CASSLSGTHDNSPLHF
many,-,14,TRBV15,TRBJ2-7,TGTGCCACCAGCAGAGATCGGACACAGACAGAGCAGTACTTC,CATSRDRTQTEQYF
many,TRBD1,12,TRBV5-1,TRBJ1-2,TGTGCCAGCAGTTGGGACAGCTATGGCTACACCTTC,CASSWDSYGYTF
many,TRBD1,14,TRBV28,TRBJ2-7,TGTGCCAGCAGCCTGGGACAGGGTATGTACGAGCAGTACTTC,CASSLGQGMYEQYF
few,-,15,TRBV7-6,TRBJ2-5,TGTGCCAGCAGCTTAGCGTGGCCGACCGGGGAGACCCAGTACTTC,CASSLAWPTGETQYF
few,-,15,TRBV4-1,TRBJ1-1,TGCGCCAGCAGCCGAGGGGACGGGGGGTTGACTGAAGCTTTCTTT,CASSRGDGGLTEAFF
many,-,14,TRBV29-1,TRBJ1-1,TGCAGCGCCATGGGCAGCTTTATGAACACTGAAGCTTTCTTT,CSAMGSFMNTEAFF
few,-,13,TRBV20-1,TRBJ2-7,TGCAGTGCTGGTACAGGGAACTCCTACGAGCAGTACTTC,CSAGTGNSYEQYF
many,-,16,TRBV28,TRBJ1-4,TGTGCCAGCAGTCCGACACAGGGACCTCCTAATGAAAAACTGTTTTTT,CASSPTQGPPNEKLFF
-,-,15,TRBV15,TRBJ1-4,TGTGCCACCGGTTGGAGGGGAACAACTAATGAAAAACTGTTTTTT,CATGWRGTTNEKLFF
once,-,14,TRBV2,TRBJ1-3,TGTGCCAGCTATTACCGGAGCTCTGGAAACGCCATATATTTT,CASYYRSSGNAIYF
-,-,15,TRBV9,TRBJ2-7,TGTGCCAGCAGCGTAGACCCGGGAGGGCCAGGGGGGCAGTACTTC,CASSVDPGGPGGQYF
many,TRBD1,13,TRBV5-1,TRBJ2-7,TGCGCCAGCAGCTGGGGGACAGGGGACGAGCAGTACTTC,CASSWGTGDEQYF
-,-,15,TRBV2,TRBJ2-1,TGTGCCAGCATCCTGCAGGGGACCCCGCGGGATGAGCAGTTCTTC,CASILQGTPRDEQFF
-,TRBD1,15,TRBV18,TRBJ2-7,TGTGCCAGCTCACCACCGGGACAGGGGGTTTACGAGCAGTACTTC,CASSPPGQGVYEQYF
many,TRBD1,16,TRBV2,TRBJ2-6,TGTGCCAGCACCCGGGACAGGGGAGTTGGGGCCAACGTCCTGACTTTC,CASTRDRGVGANVLTF
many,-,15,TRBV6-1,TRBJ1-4,TGTGCCAGCAGGGGTGGACATTCTACTAATGAAAAACTGTTTTTT,CASRGGHSTNEKLFF
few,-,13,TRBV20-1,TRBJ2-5,TGCAGTGCTAGAGAAGCGGCCTCTGGCGCCCAGTACTTC,CSAREAASGAQYF
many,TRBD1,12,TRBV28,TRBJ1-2,TGTGCCAGCAGTTTGATCACAGGGGCGAACACCTTC,CASSLITGANTF
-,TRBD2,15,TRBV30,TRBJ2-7,TGTGCCTGGAGTGATCCCGGCAAGCGGGACTACGAGCAGTACTTC,CAWSDPGKRDYEQYF
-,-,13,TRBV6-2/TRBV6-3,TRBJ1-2,TGTGCCAGCAGTTACTCAGGGCGCTATGGCTACACCTTC,CASSYSGRYGYTF
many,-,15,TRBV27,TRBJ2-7,TGTGCCAGCAGTTTACGGCGGGGGCTATCCTACGAGCAGTACTTC,CASSLRRGLSYEQYF
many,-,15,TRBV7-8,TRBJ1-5,TGTGCCAGCAGCCAGACGGGTCTAAGCAATCAGCCCCAGCATTTT,CASSQTGLSNQPQHF
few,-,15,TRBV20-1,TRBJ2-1,TGCAGTGCTAGAGATTCCCGGAGCTCCTACAATGAGCAGTTCTTC,CSARDSRSSYNEQFF